This TCR beta chain was identified during a study of cytomegalovirus exposure and HLA in healthy donors. Broader study findings: In vitro data verified a few CMV-associated chains as specific for CMV antigens.

TCRdb's table, derived via immunoSEQ multiplex PCR, lists solely in-frame clones and lacks some. The sample records about 200,000 clones, 70% to 85% being singletons. With respect to this clone: Its antigen is currently unknown.

The source of this sequence is a woman aged 25 to 39 in good health and CMV-seropositive. Sequencing was carried out using PBMCs.

CDR3 region: CASSLPTESSYEQYF. DNA of the CDR3: TGTGCCAGCAGTTTACCGACTGAGAGCTCCTACGAGCAGTACTTC. The V and J genes are TRBV27 and TRBJ2-7; D unclear. CDR1 and CDR2 (germline): MNHEY, SMNVEV (reference sequence). The CDR3 loop spans 15 amino acids. Trimming stripped 2 bases from V and 0 bases from J, with 11 bases between.